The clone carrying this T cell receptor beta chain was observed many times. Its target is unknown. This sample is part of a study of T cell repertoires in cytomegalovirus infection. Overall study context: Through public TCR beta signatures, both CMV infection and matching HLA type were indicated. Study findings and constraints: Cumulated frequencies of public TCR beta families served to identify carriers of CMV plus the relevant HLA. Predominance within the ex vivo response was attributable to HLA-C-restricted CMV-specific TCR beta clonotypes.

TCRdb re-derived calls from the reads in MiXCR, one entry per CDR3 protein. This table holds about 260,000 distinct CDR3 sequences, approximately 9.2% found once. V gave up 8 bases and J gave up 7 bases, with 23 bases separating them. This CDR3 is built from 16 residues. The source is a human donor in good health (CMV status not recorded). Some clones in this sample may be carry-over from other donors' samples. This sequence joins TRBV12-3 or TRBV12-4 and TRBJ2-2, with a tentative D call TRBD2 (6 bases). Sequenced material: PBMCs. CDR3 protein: CASLGWDGGGNGELFF. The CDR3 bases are TGTGCCAGCTTGGGCTGGGACGGGGGAGGAAACGGGGAGCTGTTTTTT.